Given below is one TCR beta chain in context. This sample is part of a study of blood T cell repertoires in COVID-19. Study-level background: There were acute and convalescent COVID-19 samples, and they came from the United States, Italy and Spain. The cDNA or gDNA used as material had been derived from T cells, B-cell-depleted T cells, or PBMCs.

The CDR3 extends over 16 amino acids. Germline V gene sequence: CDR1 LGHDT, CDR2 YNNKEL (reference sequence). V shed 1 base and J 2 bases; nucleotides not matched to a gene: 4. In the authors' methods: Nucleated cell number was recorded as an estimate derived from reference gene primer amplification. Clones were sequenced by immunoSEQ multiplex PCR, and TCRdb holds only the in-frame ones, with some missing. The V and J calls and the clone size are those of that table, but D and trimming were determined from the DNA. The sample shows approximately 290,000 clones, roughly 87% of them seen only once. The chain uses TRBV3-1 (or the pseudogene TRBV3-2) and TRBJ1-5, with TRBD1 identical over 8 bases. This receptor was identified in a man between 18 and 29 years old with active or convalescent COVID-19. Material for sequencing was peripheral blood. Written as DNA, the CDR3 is TGTGCCAGCAGCCAAGGGTCGACAGGGGGCAATCAGCCCCAGCATTTT. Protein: CASSQGSTGGNQPQHF.